This T cell receptor (beta chain) was sequenced in a study of T-cell memory formation after mild COVID-19. Each CDR3 protein gets one entry after TCRdb re-called the 5' RACE reads with MiXCR. The data contain approximately 100,000 distinct CDR3 sequences, approximately 12% of them singletons. The sequencing input was PBMCs or a T cell subset sorted from them (not recorded which). The receptors here all came from a man aged 18-30 years who had mild COVID-19 (a few samples of this study predate the infection). Cell type and time point are not known.

The chain joins TRBV11-1 to TRBJ2-2; D call uncertain. V shed 1 base and J shed 5 bases, with 8 bases lying between them. The CDR3 has 14 amino acids. Germline V gives CDR1 SGHAT, CDR2 FQDESV (reference sequence). The CDR3 DNA follows: TGTGCCAGCAGCTTAGACTACGGAACCGGGGAGCTGTTTTTT. Encoded protein: CASSLDYGTGELFF.